The sequence of this T cell receptor beta chain was determined in a study of TIL therapy for anti-PD-1-resistant metastatic lung cancer. As for the study in general: Tumors carried a median 1.5 non-synonymous mutations per megabase.

The CDR3 runs 16 residues. Germline V gene data show CDR1 as MNHEY and CDR2 as SVGAGI. Trimming left V 0 bases short and J 0 bases short, with 12 bases between. Time point given: pre-treatment sample, taken before nivolumab and TIL therapy. Tumor tissue came from excised metastases, mostly pleural nodules or supraclavicular lymph nodes. Progressing patients received lymphodepletion, expanded TIL infusion and IL-2. The immunoSEQ assay was v3. Generated by immunoSEQ multiplex PCR, the TCRdb table keeps only in-frame clones and is missing some. The data contain some 1,000 clones, around 75% of them singletons.

The sample was tumor tissue, taken at baseline. The TCR sequence derives from a person between 25 and 79 years old with non-small cell lung cancer. The V gene is TRBV6-5, the J gene TRBJ2-7, with D hard to call. CDR3: CASSYSGGGRSYEQYF. CDR3 nucleotide sequence: TGTGCCAGCAGTTACTCGGGCGGCGGCCGCTCCTACGAGCAGTACTTC.